These 23 T cell receptor beta chains were all obtained from the same sample, sequenced in a study of T cell responses to AZD1222 COVID-19 vaccine. Generated by immunoSEQ multiplex PCR, the TCRdb table keeps only in-frame clones and is missing some. The sample lists some 86,000 clones, 90% occurring once. Source: peripheral blood, taken 28 days after the second AZD1222 dose. The source of these receptors is an adult who received the AZD1222 COVID-19 vaccine.

The genes are TRBV5-1 and TRBJ1-2; D may be TRBD1 (6 bases). V was pared by 1 base and J by 0 bases, with 10 bases between. This CDR3 has 15 residues. Germline-derived CDR1 and CDR2 are SGHRS and YFSETQ. The CDR3 region has the DNA TGCGCCAGCAGCTTGAGGGGGGATGCTAACTATGGCTACACCTTC. This encodes CASSLRGDANYGYTF.

This clone was detected only a few times. CDR3 loop: CASVGSGNTIYF. CDR3 nucleotides: TGTGCCAGCGTAGGCTCTGGAAACACCATATATTTT. The chain has TRBV6-5 and TRBJ1-3; D is ambiguous. V shed 8 bases and J shed 0 bases, with 5 bases lying between them. The CDR3 runs to 12 residues. From germline, CDR1 is MNHEY and CDR2 SVGAGI.

V and J are TRBV19 and TRBJ1-1; possible D gene TRBD1, 6 bases. The germline CDR1 and CDR2 sequences are LNHDA and SQIVND (reference sequence). This CDR3 is built from 14 residues. The V end was cut by 5 bases, the J end by 0 bases, with 10 bases between. In DNA, the CDR3 is TGTGCCAGTAGTCCGTGGACAGTGAACACTGAAGCTTTCTTT. Residues: CASSPWTVNTEAFF.

This clone has more than one count but fewer than ten. V usage is TRBV5-6 and J usage is TRBJ1-6; D perhaps matches TRBD1 (6 bases). The CDR3 length is 17 residues. V shed 1 base and J shed 4 bases, with 15 bases lying between them. Germline values: CDR1 SGHDT, CDR2 YYEEEE. CDR3 nucleotide sequence: TGTGCCAGCAGCTTGTTCTCGGGGGCAGAATATAATTCACCCCTCCACTTT. Its translation is CASSLFSGAEYNSPLHF.

The gene calls are TRBV19 and TRBJ1-2; TRBD1 matches at 7 bases. V was clipped by 4 bases and J by 8 bases; unmatched bases: 10. Looked up from germline, CDR1 is LNHDA and CDR2 is SQIVND (reference sequence). The CDR3 runs 14 residues. The CDR3 coding sequence is TGTGCCAGTAGTAACCCCTCGGGACAGTTGGGCTACACCTTC. Protein product: CASSNPSGQLGYTF.

V usage is TRBV12-3 or TRBV12-4 and J usage is TRBJ2-3, with unresolved D. This CDR3 comprises 11 residues. The V and J ends lost 3 bases and 5 bases respectively, with 3 bases between them. Written as DNA, the CDR3 is TGTGCCAGCAGTTTCAAAGATACGCAGTATTTT. It translates to CASSFKDTQYF.

CDR3 loop: CASSSVGQGNRLSTDTQYF. The CDR3 region has the DNA TGTGCCAGCAGCTCTGTGGGACAGGGGAACCGACTAAGCACAGATACGCAGTATTTT. The V call is TRBV7-9, the J call TRBJ2-3; 10 nucleotides match TRBD1. Losses at the gene ends were 4 bases for V and 0 bases for J; bases not matched to a gene: 13. Germline-derived CDR1 and CDR2 are SEHNR and FQNEAQ (reference sequence). This CDR3 spans 19 amino acids.

The chain recombines TRBV7-9 with TRBJ1-5; tentative D call: TRBD1 (5 bases). V dropped 1 base and J dropped 7 bases, with 5 bases sitting between them. Germline assignment: CDR1 SEHNR and CDR2 FQNEAQ (reference sequence). The CDR3 sequence is 12 residues long. The CDR3 nucleotides are TGTGCCAGCAGCTTAGAGGGGCAGCCCCAGCATTTT. It yields the protein CASSLEGQPQHF.

The rearrangement uses TRBV28 and TRBJ1-2; D not certain. This CDR3 contains 13 residues. The V end lost 7 bases, the J end lost 4 bases, and 13 bases lay between the germline ends. The V gene's germline CDR1 is MDHEN and CDR2 SYDVKM. The CDR3 reads CASTETVIYGYTF. CDR3 in DNA: TGTGCCAGCACAGAGACGGTTATCTATGGCTACACCTTC.

The rearrangement joins TRBV2 to TRBJ1-1; D might be TRBD1 (5 bases). CDR3 size: 12 residues. Germline loops: CDR1 SNHLY, CDR2 FYNNEI. The V end was cut by 5 bases, the J end by 1 base, with 5 bases between. CDR3 sequence: CASSTGNTEAFF. As DNA, the CDR3 is TGTGCCAGCAGTACAGGGAACACTGAAGCTTTCTTT.

This chain connects TRBV4-1 to TRBJ2-7, with no clear D. Trimming took 0 bases from V and 1 from J, leaving 7 bases between them. Germline CDR1 MGHRA, CDR2 YSYEKL. The CDR3 extends over 14 amino acids. CDR3 sequence reads: CASSQEGMSYEQYF. CDR3 nucleotides: TGCGCCAGCAGCCAAGAAGGTATGTCCTACGAGCAGTACTTC.

The rearrangement joins TRBV7-2 to TRBJ2-5; 7 positions match TRBD1. Trimming at V came to 2 bases and at J to 6 bases, leaving 12 bases not matched to a gene. In germline, CDR1 is SGHTA, CDR2 FQGNSA. This CDR3 comprises 16 residues. CDR3 nucleotides: TGTGCCAGCAGCTTACCCGATCCTACAAGGGGGCAGACCCAGTACTTC. Residues: CASSLPDPTRGQTQYF.

The rearrangement joins TRBV5-1 to TRBJ1-2, with a weak D call TRBD1 (5 bases). Germline CDR1 SGHRS, CDR2 YFSETQ. This CDR3 is built from 14 residues. Trimming left V 3 bases short and J 0 bases short, with 9 bases between. CDR3 DNA: TGCGCCAGCAGCTCTGGGGGTACTAACTATGGCTACACCTTC. It is translated as CASSSGGTNYGYTF.

The chain is built from TRBV28 and TRBJ2-7, with D possibly being TRBD1 (6 bases). CDR1 and CDR2 (germline): MDHEN, SYDVKM. Trimming took off 5 bases at V and 3 bases at J, with 17 bases between the two ends. The CDR3 is 15 residues long. This chain's CDR3 is CASSQPRGQSYEQYF. The CDR3, as DNA: TGTGCCAGCAGTCAACCCCGGGGACAAAGCTACGAGCAGTACTTC.

The chain is built from TRBV28 and TRBJ1-1; D ambiguous. CDR3 length: 12 amino acids. The V end was cut by 5 bases, the J end by 1 base, with 5 bases between. Germline-derived CDR1 and CDR2 are MDHEN and SYDVKM. The CDR3 bases are TGTGCCAGCAGTCCGGGGAACACTGAAGCTTTCTTT. Encoded protein: CASSPGNTEAFF.

This chain uses TRBV6-1 with TRBJ2-7; perhaps TRBD2 as D (6 bases). The CDR3 is 15 amino acids. Germline V gene data show CDR1 as MNHNS and CDR2 as SASEGT. V lost 0 bases to trimming and J lost 1 base, with 10 bases between them. CDR3 loop: CASSEARGRSYEQYF. In nucleotides, the CDR3 is TGTGCCAGCAGTGAAGCGCGGGGACGTTCCTACGAGCAGTACTTC.

The rearrangement uses TRBV4-3 and TRBJ2-1; D gene uncertain. The CDR3 spans 14 residues. CDR1 is LGHNA, CDR2 YSLEER, per germline. V gave up 0 bases and J gave up 5 bases, with 8 bases separating them. The CDR3: CASSQEDRDNEQFF. CDR3 DNA: TGCGCCAGCAGCCAAGAGGATAGAGACAATGAGCAGTTCTTC.

The chain recombines TRBV19 with TRBJ1-5; a weak D match, TRBD1 (5 bases). The CDR3 is 18 residues long. Trimming stripped 5 bases from V and 8 bases from J, with 28 bases between. CDR1 and CDR2 (germline): LNHDA, SQIVND (reference sequence). CDR3 nucleotide sequence: TGTGCCAGTAGTCTGGGTTTTGGGGGAGGCAGGGAAGGGAAGCCCCAGCATTTT. It encodes CASSLGFGGGREGKPQHF.

This chain connects TRBV6-5 to TRBJ2-7, with TRBD1 matching 8 bases. The V gene's germline CDR1 is MNHEY and CDR2 SVGAGI. The CDR3 is 15 residues long. J lost 0 bases, V lost 7 bases, and 8 bases had no gene match. In DNA, the CDR3 is TGTGCCAGCACCCCAGGGGGCACTAGCTCCTACGAGCAGTACTTC. This translates into CASTPGGTSSYEQYF.

The chain recombines TRBV12-3 or TRBV12-4 with TRBJ1-1; D not resolved. Trimming removed 6 bases from V and 5 bases from J, with 13 bases in between. The CDR3 is 13 residues long. CDR3 protein: CASSIDKRTEAFF. The CDR3 coding sequence is TGTGCCAGCAGCATAGATAAACGGACTGAAGCTTTCTTT.

This CDR3 reads CASSGGETGSTLFYEQYF. The CDR3 DNA reads TGTGCCAGCAGCGGAGGGGAGACAGGGTCCACCCTATTCTACGAGCAGTACTTC. V gene TRBV9 combines with J gene TRBJ2-7, with 7 bases lining up with TRBD1. CDR1 is SGDLS and CDR2 is YYNGEE in the germline V gene. The CDR3 is 18 residues long. Trimming took 3 bases from V and 3 from J; bases not matched to a gene: 18.

V is TRBV27 and J is TRBJ2-1; maybe TRBD1 (5 bases). This CDR3 spans 13 amino acids. CDR1 is MNHEY, CDR2 SMNVEV, per germline (reference sequence). V was clipped by 2 bases and J by 3 bases, with 5 bases between them. The CDR3 DNA reads TGTGCCAGCAGTTTAGACAGCTACAATGAGCAGTTCTTC. Translating it yields CASSLDSYNEQFF.

The chain carries TRBV5-4 and TRBJ1-2; no clear D gene. The length of the CDR3 is 15 residues. The V end lost 4 bases, the J end lost 4 bases, and 17 bases lay between the germline ends. In germline, CDR1 is SGHNT, CDR2 YYREEE (reference sequence). The CDR3 sequence is CASSLTGGMSYGYTF. The CDR3 DNA reads as TGTGCCAGCAGCCTAACGGGCGGTATGTCCTATGGCTACACCTTC.